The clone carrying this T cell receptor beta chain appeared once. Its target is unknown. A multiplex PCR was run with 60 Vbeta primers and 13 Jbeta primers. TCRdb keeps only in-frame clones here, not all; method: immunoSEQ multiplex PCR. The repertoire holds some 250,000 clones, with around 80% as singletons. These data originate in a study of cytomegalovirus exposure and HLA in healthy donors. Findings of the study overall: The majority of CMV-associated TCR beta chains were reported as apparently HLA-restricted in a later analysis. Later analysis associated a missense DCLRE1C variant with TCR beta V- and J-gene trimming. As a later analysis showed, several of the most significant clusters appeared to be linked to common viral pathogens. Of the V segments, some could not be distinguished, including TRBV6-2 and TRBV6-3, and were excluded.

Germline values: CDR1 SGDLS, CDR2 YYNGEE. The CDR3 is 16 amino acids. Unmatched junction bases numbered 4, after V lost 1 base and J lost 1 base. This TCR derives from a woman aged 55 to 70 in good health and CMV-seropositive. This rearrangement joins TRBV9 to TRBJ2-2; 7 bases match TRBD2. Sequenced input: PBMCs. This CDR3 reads CASSVKAGRNTGELFF. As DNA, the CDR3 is TGTGCCAGCAGCGTAAAAGCGGGACGGAACACCGGGGAGCTGTTTTTT.